This T cell receptor (beta chain) was sequenced in a study of T cell repertoires in cytomegalovirus infection. Whole-study findings and limits: Predominance within the ex vivo response was attributable to HLA-C-restricted CMV-specific TCR beta clonotypes.

One entry per CDR3 protein, called by TCRdb with MiXCR from the reads. Of approximately 1,000,000 distinct CDR3 sequences listed, about a third are singletons. The germline V gene encodes CDR1 MDHEN and CDR2 SYDVKM. CDR3 length equals 15 residues. Trimming removed 6 bases from V and 7 bases from J; junction bases left unmatched: 12. This clonotype was counted only a few times. Its antigen is unidentified. This sequence joins TRBV28 and TRBJ1-5; the match to TRBD1 covers 7 bases. This receptor was identified in a human donor in good health (CMV status not recorded). Some clones in this sample may be carry-over from other donors' samples. The sequencing here drew on cultured CD8+ T cells from PBMCs, taken from culture after CMV antigen stimulation. For the CDR3, the DNA is TGTGCCAGCAGACGAAGACAGGGTTGGGGACAGCCCCAGCATTTT. It specifies CASRRRQGWGQPQHF.